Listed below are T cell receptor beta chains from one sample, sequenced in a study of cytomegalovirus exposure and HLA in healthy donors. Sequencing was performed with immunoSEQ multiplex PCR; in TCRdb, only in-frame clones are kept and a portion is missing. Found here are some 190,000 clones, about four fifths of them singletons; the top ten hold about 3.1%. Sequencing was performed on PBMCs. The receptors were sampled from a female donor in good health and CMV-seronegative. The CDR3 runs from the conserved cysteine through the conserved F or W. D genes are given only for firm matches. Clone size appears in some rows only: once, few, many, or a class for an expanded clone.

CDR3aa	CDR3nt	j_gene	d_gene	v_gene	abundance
CASMSGFGANVLTF	TGTGCCAGCATGTCAGGGTTTGGGGCCAACGTCCTGACTTTC	TRBJ2-6	-	TRBV9	-
CSAPLANEQFF	TGCAGTGCTCCACTAGCCAATGAGCAGTTCTTC	TRBJ2-1	-	TRBV20-1	few
CASSPGVSNQPQHF	TGTGCCAGCAGCCCGGGAGTTAGCAATCAGCCCCAGCATTTT	TRBJ1-5	-	TRBV9	once
CASSRDWNTEAFF	TGTGCCAGCAGTCGGGATTGGAACACTGAAGCTTTCTTT	TRBJ1-1	-	TRBV9	-
CAIRPLAGGLDEQFF	TGTGCCATCAGACCTCTAGCGGGGGGGCTTGATGAGCAGTTCTTC	TRBJ2-1	TRBD2	TRBV10-3	-
CSSSVGSGGLAGELFF	TGTTCCAGCAGCGTAGGGAGCGGAGGATTGGCCGGGGAGCTGTTTTTT	TRBJ2-2	-	TRBV7-9	-
CASSFGAADTQYF	TGTGCCAGCAGTTTTGGGGCCGCAGATACGCAGTATTTT	TRBJ2-3	-	TRBV28	once
CASSPIAGGSTDTQYF	TGTGCCAGCTCACCTATAGCGGGAGGGAGCACAGATACGCAGTATTTT	TRBJ2-3	TRBD2	TRBV18	-
CASSLAGSSYEQYF	TGTGCCAGCAGTTTGGCGGGAAGCTCCTACGAGCAGTACTTC	TRBJ2-7	-	TRBV27	-
CASSIQRGTYNEQFF	TGTGCCAGCAGCATCCAGCGGGGGACTTACAATGAGCAGTTCTTC	TRBJ2-1	TRBD2	TRBV7-2	-
CASTTGTGGPTQYF	TGCGCCAGCACTACCGGGACAGGGGGTCCGACCCAGTACTTC	TRBJ2-5	TRBD1	TRBV10-1	-
CASKEGTSGTDTQYF	TGCGCCAGCAAGGAAGGGACTAGCGGAACAGATACGCAGTATTTT	TRBJ2-3	TRBD2	TRBV5-1	-
CATSRQAEIYNEQFF	TGTGCCACCAGCAGACAAGCGGAAATCTACAATGAGCAGTTCTTC	TRBJ2-1	-	TRBV15	-
CASSTPQDRVEETQYF	TGTGCCAGTAGTACTCCTCAGGACAGGGTTGAGGAGACCCAGTACTTC	TRBJ2-5	TRBD1	TRBV19	-
CASSLGTDYSSYNSPLHF	TGTGCCAGCAGCTTAGGGACAGATTATAGCTCCTATAATTCACCCCTCCACTTT	TRBJ1-6	-	TRBV11-1	-
CASSETGGYEQYF	TGCGCCAGCAGTGAGACGGGTGGGTACGAGCAGTACTTC	TRBJ2-7	-	TRBV10-2	-
CASRWGQSVGYTF	TGTGCCAGCAGATGGGGACAGTCCGTCGGCTACACCTTC	TRBJ1-2	TRBD1	TRBV28	few
CASSLQGAGLDEQYF	TGCGCCAGCAGCTTACAGGGGGCGGGTTTGGACGAGCAGTACTTC	TRBJ2-7	TRBD1	TRBV5-1	-